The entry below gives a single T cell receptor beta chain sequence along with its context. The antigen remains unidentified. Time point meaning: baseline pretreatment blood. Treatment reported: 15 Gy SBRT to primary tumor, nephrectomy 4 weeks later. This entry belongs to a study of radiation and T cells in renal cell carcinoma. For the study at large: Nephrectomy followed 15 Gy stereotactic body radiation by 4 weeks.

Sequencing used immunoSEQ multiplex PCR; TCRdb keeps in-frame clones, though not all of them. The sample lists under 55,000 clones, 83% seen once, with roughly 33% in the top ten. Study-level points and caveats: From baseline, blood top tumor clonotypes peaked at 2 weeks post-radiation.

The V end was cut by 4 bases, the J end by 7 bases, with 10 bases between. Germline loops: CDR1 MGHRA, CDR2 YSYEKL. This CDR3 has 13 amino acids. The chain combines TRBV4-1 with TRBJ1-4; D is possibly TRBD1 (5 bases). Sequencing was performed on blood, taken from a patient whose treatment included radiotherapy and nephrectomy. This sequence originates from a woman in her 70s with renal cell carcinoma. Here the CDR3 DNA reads TGCGCCAGCAGCCTCCTCCAGGGTGAAAAACTGTTTTTT. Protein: CASSLLQGEKLFF.